This T cell receptor beta chain comes out of a study of blood T cell repertoires in COVID-19. TCRdb's copy holds only in-frame clones and misses some; the assay was immunoSEQ multiplex PCR. The repertoire holds 350,000 to 400,000 clones, just under 90% seen once, with 1.5% to 2% in the top ten. The participants were between roughly 18 and 89 years old and came from some 25 US areas. Membership in each cohort depended on participant-reported clinical history. This CDR3 has 11 residues. Looked up from germline, CDR1 is LNHDA and CDR2 is SQIVND (reference sequence). With 4 bases removed from V and 15 bases from J, the gap between germline ends came to 13 bases.

The V gene is TRBV19, the J gene TRBJ2-1; perhaps TRBD1 as D (6 bases). What was sequenced was PBMCs or T cells enriched from blood (not recorded which). This TCR derives from a woman in her twenties or thirties who had recovered from COVID-19. CDR3 sequence (DNA): TGTGCCAGTAGTACACAGGGTTGGCTGTTCTTC. This gives the protein CASSTQGWLFF.